This TCR beta chain was captured in a study of blood T cell dynamics during melanoma immunotherapy. Study at large: Patients with metastatic melanoma got pembrolizumab or nivolumab-ipilimumab as first-line care. General study points: At W3, later disease-control patients showed bifurcated PBMC repertoire changes, unlike progressors. Clones driving repertoire changes may be melanoma-specific or general immune activation.

Sequencing was performed with immunoSEQ multiplex PCR; in TCRdb, only in-frame clones are kept and a portion is missing. This sample has under 20,000 clones, with roughly nine tenths found just once. Time point described: week 3, after first cycle of checkpoint inhibitor. This CDR3 has 17 residues. CDR1 and CDR2 (germline): MNHNS, SASEGT. Trimming left V 1 base short and J 0 bases short, with 13 bases between. Note on this clone: Its matching antigen is unknown.

The V and J genes are TRBV6-1 and TRBJ2-1, with D possibly matching TRBD2 (6 bases). Specimen: blood, collected from a patient treated with checkpoint blockade. The receptor was derived from a human donor with melanoma. CDR3: CASSEEGLRSSYNEQFF. The CDR3 DNA follows: TGTGCCAGCAGTGAAGAGGGACTCAGGAGCTCCTACAATGAGCAGTTCTTC.